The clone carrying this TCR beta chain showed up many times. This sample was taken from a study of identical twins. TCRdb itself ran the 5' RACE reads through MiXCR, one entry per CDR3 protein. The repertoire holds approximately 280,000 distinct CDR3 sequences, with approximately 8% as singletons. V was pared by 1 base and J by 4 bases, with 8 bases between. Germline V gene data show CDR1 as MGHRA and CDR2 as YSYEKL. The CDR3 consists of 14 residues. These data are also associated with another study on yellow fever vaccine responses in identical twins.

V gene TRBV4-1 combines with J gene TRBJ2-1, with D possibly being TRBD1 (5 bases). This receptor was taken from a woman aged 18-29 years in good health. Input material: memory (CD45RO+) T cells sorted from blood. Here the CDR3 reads CASSQVGAYNEQFF. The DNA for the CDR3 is TGCGCCAGCAGCCAAGTTGGGGCATACAATGAGCAGTTCTTC.